One sample yielded the 4 T cell receptor beta chains listed below, sequenced in a study of siplizumab effects on memory and regulatory T cells. TCRdb's table, derived via immunoSEQ multiplex PCR, lists solely in-frame clones and lacks some. The sample carries about 110,000 clones, just under 95% recorded once. Sequenced input: CD4+ T cells sorted from blood. The receptors stem from a human donor in good health.

In its sample, this clone was seen once. The V gene is TRBV7-8, the J gene TRBJ2-1; D possibly corresponds to TRBD2 (6 bases). The V gene's germline CDR1 is SGHVS and CDR2 FQNEAQ. Trimming shortened V by 5 bases and J by 4 bases, and 12 bases separated the two germline ends. The CDR3 has 14 residues. CDR3 in amino acids: CASSPSEKYNEQFF. The CDR3 bases are TGTGCCAGCAGCCCTAGCGAGAAATACAATGAGCAGTTCTTC.

The CDR3 DNA is TGTGCCAGCTCAGTCGGGACTGCTAGCACAGATACGCAGTATTTT. This encodes CASSVGTASTDTQYF. The gene calls are TRBV18 and TRBJ2-3; tentatively, D is TRBD2 (6 bases). V dropped 5 bases and J dropped 0 bases, with 12 bases sitting between them. Per the germline V gene, CDR1 is KGHSH and CDR2 is LQKENI. CDR3 size: 15 residues.

This chain joins TRBV6-5 and TRBJ1-1; D not resolved. Germline V gene lookup returns CDR1 MNHEY and CDR2 SVGAGI. The CDR3 contains 15 residues. V was shortened by 8 bases and J by 1 base, with 17 bases between the two germline ends. The CDR3 bases are TGTGCCAGCCCTACTAACAAATACCCGAACACTGAAGCTTTCTTT. This sequence encodes CASPTNKYPNTEAFF.

This CDR3 is CASSSPGGNYGYTF. CDR3 bases: TGTGCCAGCAGCTCTCCAGGGGGAAACTATGGCTACACCTTC. The chain links TRBV5-4 to TRBJ1-2; TRBD1 matches at 7 bases. Germline V lookup: CDR1 SGHNT, CDR2 YYREEE (reference sequence). Trimming cost V 3 bases and J 2 bases; bases outside gene matches: 4. The CDR3 spans 14 residues.